These T cell receptor beta chains were read from a single sample in a study of shared clonotypes between healthy human individuals. This table comes from immunoSEQ multiplex PCR, and its TCRdb copy is limited to in-frame clones, with some not included. The table has 2 million to 2.5 million clones, around 92% seen once. Source material: naive CD4+ T cells from PBMCs. The receptors here all came from a man younger than 30 in good health. Some clones in this sample may be carry-over from other donors' samples. Each CDR3 is given with its conserved first and last residue. Fields, in order: clone size, D gene, J gene, V gene, CDR3 DNA, CDR3 protein. A D gene is named only where the DNA matches it firmly. Clone size is shown for a subset of rows, as once, few, many or a class of expanded clone.

NA NA TRBJ1-4 TRBV15 TGTGCCACCAGCCGACAGCCTAATGAAAAACTGTTTTTT CATSRQPNEKLFF
few NA TRBJ2-1 TRBV19 TGTGCCAGTAGTACAACGACTAGCTCCTACAATGAGCAGTTCTTC CASSTTTSSYNEQFF
once NA TRBJ2-7 TRBV27 TGTGCCAGCAGCTCTAATACGGTCGACGAGCAGTACTTC CASSSNTVDEQYF
NA NA TRBJ2-5 TRBV14 TGTGCCAGCAGCCCAGCGAACCAAGAGACCCAGTACTTC CASSPANQETQYF
NA NA TRBJ2-1 TRBV10-3 TGTGCCATCAGTGAGAGCGGTTTTAATGAGCAGTTCTTC CAISESGFNEQFF
NA TRBD1 TRBJ1-2 TRBV19 TGTGCCAGTAGTAGTACCAGGGGGGCCTATGGCTACACCTTC CASSSTRGAYGYTF
NA TRBD1 TRBJ2-5 TRBV2 TGTGCCAGCAGTCTACAGGGGTCCCAAGAGACCCAGTACTTC CASSLQGSQETQYF
NA TRBD2 TRBJ2-7 TRBV10-3 TGTGCCATCAGATCTAGCGGATCCTACGAGCAGTACTTC CAIRSSGSYEQYF
NA NA TRBJ2-7 TRBV5-1 TGCGCCAGCAGCTTTACCGGGACCGCTGGGGACGAGCAGTACTTC CASSFTGTAGDEQYF
NA NA TRBJ2-2 TRBV5-4 TGTGCCAGCAGGGCTGAAACGACAGGGAGGTTGGCCGGGGAGCTGTTTTTT CASRAETTGRLAGELFF
NA TRBD1 TRBJ1-6 TRBV6-6 TGTGCCAGCAGTTTAGCGGGACAGTATTCACCCCTCCACTTT CASSLAGQYSPLHF
NA NA TRBJ2-1 TRBV6-1 TGTGCCAGCAGGGACTATTACAATGAGCAGTTCTTC CASRDYYNEQFF
NA NA TRBJ2-5 TRBV30 TGTGCCTGGAGTCTCCCTGAGACCCAGTACTTC CAWSLPETQYF
NA NA TRBJ1-3 TRBV2 TGTGCCAGCAGCCGCCCGGGGCATATTAGCGCTGGAAACACCATATATTTT CASSRPGHISAGNTIYF
NA NA TRBJ1-2 TRBV10-2 TGCGCCAGCGTTGACGGGACTAACTATGGCTACACCTTC CASVDGTNYGYTF
NA NA TRBJ1-5 TRBV19 TGTGCCAGTACTCGGACATGGCAAAATCAGCCCCAGCATTTT CASTRTWQNQPQHF
NA TRBD2 TRBJ2-7 TRBV5-5 TGTGCCAGCAGCTTACCGGGACTAGCGGGACACGAGCAGTACTTC CASSLPGLAGHEQYF
NA NA TRBJ2-3 TRBV2 TGTGCCAGCGCCCCAAGCCCGGAGGACACAGATACGCAGTATTTT CASAPSPEDTDTQYF
once NA TRBJ1-5 TRBV18 TGTGCCAGCTCACCAAGTCGGGAGCAGCCCCAGCATTTT CASSPSREQPQHF
NA NA TRBJ1-1 TRBV6-1 TGTGCCAGCAGTGATAGGGATTTAAGGGCTTTCTTT CASSDRDLRAFF
NA TRBD1 TRBJ1-5 TRBV19 TGTGCCAGTAGCCCGCAGGGGGCTGGCAATCAGCCCCAGCATTTT CASSPQGAGNQPQHF
NA NA TRBJ2-4 TRBV4-2 TGTGCCAGCAGCCCTTTGAAGAGGGGGACGGCTGAAAACATTCAGTACTTC CASSPLKRGTAENIQYF
NA NA TRBJ1-1 TRBV5-1 TGCGCCAGCACCAAGGCGACAAGGATGAACACTGAAGCTTTCTTT CASTKATRMNTEAFF
NA NA TRBJ2-1 TRBV5-5 TGTGCCAGCAGCGCGAGCGGACGGGACTCCTACAATGAGCAGTTCTTC CASSASGRDSYNEQFF
NA TRBD1 TRBJ2-7 TRBV7-6 TGTGCCAGCAGCTTAGGCCTAATGGGACAGCCCTACGAGCAGTACTTC CASSLGLMGQPYEQYF
NA NA TRBJ1-1 TRBV29-1 TGCACCGCCGGGGCGAACACTGAAGCTTTCTTT CTAGANTEAFF
NA TRBD2 TRBJ2-5 TRBV7-3 TGTGCCAGCAGCATTACTAGCGGGAGTGCAGAGACCCAGTACTTC CASSITSGSAETQYF
once NA TRBJ2-3 TRBV5-4 TGTGCCAGCAGCGGTTATCAAAACACAGATACGCAGTATTTT CASSGYQNTDTQYF
NA NA TRBJ1-6 TRBV2 TGTGCCAGCAGTGATTCGGGTAATTCACCCCTCCACTTT CASSDSGNSPLHF
NA NA TRBJ2-3 TRBV27 TGTGCCAGCAGTTTATTGTCGACTTCTAGCACAGATACGCAGTATTTT CASSLLSTSSTDTQYF
NA NA TRBJ2-3 TRBV7-2 TGTGCCAGCAGCTTCCAAGGTGCAGATACGCAGTATTTT CASSFQGADTQYF
NA NA TRBJ2-1 TRBV20-1 TGCAGTGCAAGAGCCAGAAATGAGCAGTTCTTC CSARARNEQFF
NA NA TRBJ1-2 TRBV28 TGTGCCAGCAGTTCGAGAATGATCTTC CASSSRMIF
NA NA TRBJ1-5 TRBV6-5 TGTGCCAGCAGTTATAGGCCAGGCCCTAGCAATCAGCCCCAGCATTTT CASSYRPGPSNQPQHF
NA NA TRBJ2-1 TRBV2 TGTGCCAGCAGTGAAGCGGGCTCCGATGAGCAGTTCTTC CASSEAGSDEQFF
NA TRBD1 TRBJ2-1 TRBV5-1 TGCGCCAGCAGCTTGGGGGACAGGGAGGACAATGAGCAGTTCTTC CASSLGDREDNEQFF
NA NA TRBJ2-7 TRBV28 TGTGCCAGCAGTTTGAGGCAGTCCTACGAGCAGTACTTC CASSLRQSYEQYF
few NA TRBJ1-1 TRBV28 TGTGCCAGCAGAACAGGGAACACTGAAGCTTTCTTT CASRTGNTEAFF
NA TRBD1 TRBJ2-3 TRBV10-3 TGTGCCATCAGCCCAGGGACAGTAACAGATACGCAGTATTTT CAISPGTVTDTQYF
once TRBD1 TRBJ1-3 TRBV9 TGTGCCAGCAGCGGCCTCCCCGGGACAGGGGGCCCTGGAAACACCATATATTTT CASSGLPGTGGPGNTIYF
NA NA TRBJ2-7 TRBV6-1 TGTGCCAGCAGTGAGCGGCCCGAGCAGTACTTC CASSERPEQYF